This T cell receptor beta chain was sequenced during a study of T cell responses to AZD1222 COVID-19 vaccine. V was trimmed by 8 bases and J by 0 bases, leaving 10 bases between them. CDR3 length: 13 residues. The germline V gene has CDR1 GTSNPN and CDR2 SVGIG (reference sequence). Clones were sequenced by immunoSEQ multiplex PCR, and TCRdb holds only the in-frame ones, with some missing. The sample records over 100,000 clones, about 89% being singletons. The source of this sequence is an adult in good health. J is TRBJ1-4 and V is TRBV30; D is unclear. The specimen comprised peripheral blood, sampled on day 0 of AZD1222 vaccination. CDR3 nucleotides: TGTGCCGGAACGTCGGCAACTAATGAAAAACTGTTTTTT. The encoded protein is CAGTSATNEKLFF.